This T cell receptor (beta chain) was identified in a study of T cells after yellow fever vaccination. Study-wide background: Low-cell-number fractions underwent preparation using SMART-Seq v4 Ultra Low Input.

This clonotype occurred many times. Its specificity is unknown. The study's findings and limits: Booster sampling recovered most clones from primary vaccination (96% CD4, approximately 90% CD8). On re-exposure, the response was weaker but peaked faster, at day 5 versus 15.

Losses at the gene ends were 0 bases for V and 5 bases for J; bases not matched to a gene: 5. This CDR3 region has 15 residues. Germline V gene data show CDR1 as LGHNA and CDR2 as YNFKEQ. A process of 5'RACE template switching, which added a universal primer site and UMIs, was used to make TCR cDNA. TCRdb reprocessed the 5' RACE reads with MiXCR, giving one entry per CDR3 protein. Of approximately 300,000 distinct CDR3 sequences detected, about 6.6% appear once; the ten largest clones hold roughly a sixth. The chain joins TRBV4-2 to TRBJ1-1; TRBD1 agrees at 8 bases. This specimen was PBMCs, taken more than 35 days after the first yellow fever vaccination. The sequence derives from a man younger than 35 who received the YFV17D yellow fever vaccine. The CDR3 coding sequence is TGTGCCAGCAGCCAAGAGACAGGGGTGAGGACTGAAGCTTTCTTT. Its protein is CASSQETGVRTEAFF.